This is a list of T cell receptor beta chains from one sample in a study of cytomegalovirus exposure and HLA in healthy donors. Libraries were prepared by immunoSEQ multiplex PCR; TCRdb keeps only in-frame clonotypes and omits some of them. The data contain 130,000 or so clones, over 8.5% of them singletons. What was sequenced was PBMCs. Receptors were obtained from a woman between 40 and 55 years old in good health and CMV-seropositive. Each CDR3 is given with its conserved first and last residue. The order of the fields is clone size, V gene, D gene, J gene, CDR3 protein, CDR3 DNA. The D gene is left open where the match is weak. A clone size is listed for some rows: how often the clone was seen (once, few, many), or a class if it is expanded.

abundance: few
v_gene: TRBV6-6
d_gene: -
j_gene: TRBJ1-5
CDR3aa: CASSYSGGGNQPQHF
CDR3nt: TGTGCCAGCAGTTACTCGGGAGGGGGGAATCAGCCCCAGCATTTT

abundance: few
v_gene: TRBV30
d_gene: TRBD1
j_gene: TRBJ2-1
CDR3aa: CAWSVNRGRISYNEQFF
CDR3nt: TGTGCCTGGAGTGTAAACAGGGGGAGAATCTCCTACAATGAGCAGTTCTTC

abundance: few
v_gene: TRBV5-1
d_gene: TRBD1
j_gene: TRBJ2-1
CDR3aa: CASSLRVTGVGNEQFF
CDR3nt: TGCGCCAGCAGCTTGAGGGTAACAGGGGTTGGTAATGAGCAGTTCTTC

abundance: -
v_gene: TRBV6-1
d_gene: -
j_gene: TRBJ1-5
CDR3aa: CASRGGNQPQHF
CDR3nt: TGTGCCAGCAGGGGGGGGAATCAGCCCCAGCATTTT

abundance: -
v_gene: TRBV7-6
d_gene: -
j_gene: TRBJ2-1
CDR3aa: CASSPIAESAYNEQFF
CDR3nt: TGTGCCAGCAGCCCAATAGCGGAAAGTGCTTACAATGAGCAGTTCTTC

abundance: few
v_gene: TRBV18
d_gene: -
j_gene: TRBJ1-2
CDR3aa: CASSPPKGGGSNYGYTF
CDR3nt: TGTGCCAGCTCACCACCGAAAGGGGGTGGTTCTAACTATGGCTACACCTTC

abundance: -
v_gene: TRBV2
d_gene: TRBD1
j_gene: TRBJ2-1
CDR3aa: CARTGEAYNEQFF
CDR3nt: TGTGCCAGGACAGGGGAAGCCTACAATGAGCAGTTCTTC

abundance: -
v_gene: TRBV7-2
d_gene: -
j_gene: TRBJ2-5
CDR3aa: CAGTPAGDFRAQYF
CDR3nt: TGTGCCGGCACTCCCGCAGGGGATTTTAGAGCCCAGTACTTC

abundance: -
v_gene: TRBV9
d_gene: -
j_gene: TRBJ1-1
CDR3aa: CASSVEGHTEAFF
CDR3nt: TGTGCCAGCAGCGTAGAGGGGCACACTGAAGCTTTCTTT

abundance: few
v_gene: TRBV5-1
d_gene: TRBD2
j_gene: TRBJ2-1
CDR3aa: CASSPGTSGGAWVNEQFF
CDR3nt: TGCGCCAGCAGCCCGGGGACTAGCGGGGGGGCCTGGGTAAATGAGCAGTTCTTC

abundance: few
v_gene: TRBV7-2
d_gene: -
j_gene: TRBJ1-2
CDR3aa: CATSGAERTNYGYTF
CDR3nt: TGTGCCACCTCTGGGGCAGAGAGAACGAACTATGGCTACACCTTC

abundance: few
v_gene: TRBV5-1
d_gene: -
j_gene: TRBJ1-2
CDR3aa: CASSSVAANYGYAF
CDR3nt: TGCGCCAGCAGCTCGGTGGCGGCTAACTATGGCTACGCCTTC

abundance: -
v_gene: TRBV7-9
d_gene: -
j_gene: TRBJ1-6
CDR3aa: CASSLIQGNSPLHF
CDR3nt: TGTGCCAGCAGCTTAATACAGGGAAATTCACCCCTCCACTTT

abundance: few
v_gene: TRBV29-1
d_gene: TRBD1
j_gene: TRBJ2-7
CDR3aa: CSVVGQGQISEQYF
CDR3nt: TGCAGCGTCGTTGGACAGGGACAAATAAGCGAGCAGTACTTC

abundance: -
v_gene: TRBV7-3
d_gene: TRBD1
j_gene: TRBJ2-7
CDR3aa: CASSLGQGGKQYF
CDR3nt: TGTGCCAGCAGCTTAGGACAGGGTGGGAAGCAGTACTTC